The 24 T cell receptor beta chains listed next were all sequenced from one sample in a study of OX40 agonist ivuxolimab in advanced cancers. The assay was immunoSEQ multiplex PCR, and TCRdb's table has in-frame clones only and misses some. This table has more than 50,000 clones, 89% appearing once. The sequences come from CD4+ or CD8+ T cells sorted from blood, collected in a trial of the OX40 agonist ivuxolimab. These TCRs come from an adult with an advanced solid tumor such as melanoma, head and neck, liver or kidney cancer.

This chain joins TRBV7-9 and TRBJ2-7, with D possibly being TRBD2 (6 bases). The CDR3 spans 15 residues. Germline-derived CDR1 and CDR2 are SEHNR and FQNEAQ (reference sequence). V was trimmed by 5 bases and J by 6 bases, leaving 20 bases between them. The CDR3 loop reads CASSQSEGQGVEQYF. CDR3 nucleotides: TGTGCCAGCAGCCAATCGGAGGGCCAGGGAGTCGAGCAGTACTTC.

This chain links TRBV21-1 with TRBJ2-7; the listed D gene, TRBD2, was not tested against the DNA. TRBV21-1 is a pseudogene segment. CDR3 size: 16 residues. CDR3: CASSKEEGGRGYEQYF. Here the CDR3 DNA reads TGTGCCAGCAGCAAAGAAGAGGGCGGGAGGGGTTACGAGCAGTACTTC.

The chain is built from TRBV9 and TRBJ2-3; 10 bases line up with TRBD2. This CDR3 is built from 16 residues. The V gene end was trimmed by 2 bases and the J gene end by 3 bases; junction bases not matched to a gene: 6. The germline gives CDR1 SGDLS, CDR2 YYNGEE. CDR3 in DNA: TGTGCCAGCAGCGTCAGCGGGGGGGCGGGGACAGATACGCAGTATTTT. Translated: CASSVSGGAGTDTQYF.

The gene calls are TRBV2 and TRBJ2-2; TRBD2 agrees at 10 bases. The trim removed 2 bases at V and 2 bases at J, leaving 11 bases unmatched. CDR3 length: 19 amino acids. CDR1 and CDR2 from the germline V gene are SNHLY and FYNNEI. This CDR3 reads CASSEIWGWTSGNTGELFF. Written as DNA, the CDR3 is TGTGCCAGCAGTGAAATATGGGGTTGGACTAGCGGTAACACCGGGGAGCTGTTTTTT.

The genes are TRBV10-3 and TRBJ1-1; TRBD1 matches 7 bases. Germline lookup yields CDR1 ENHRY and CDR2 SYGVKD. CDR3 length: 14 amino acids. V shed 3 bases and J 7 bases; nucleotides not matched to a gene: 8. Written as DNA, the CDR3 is TGTGCCATCAGTGACCGAGACAGGGTAATTGAAGCTTTCTTT. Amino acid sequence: CAISDRDRVIEAFF.

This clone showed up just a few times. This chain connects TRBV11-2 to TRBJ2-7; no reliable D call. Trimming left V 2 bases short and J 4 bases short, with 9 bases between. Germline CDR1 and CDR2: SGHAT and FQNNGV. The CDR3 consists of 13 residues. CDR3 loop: CASSLRSSYEQYF. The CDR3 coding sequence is TGTGCCAGCAGCTTACGATCCAGTTACGAGCAGTACTTC.

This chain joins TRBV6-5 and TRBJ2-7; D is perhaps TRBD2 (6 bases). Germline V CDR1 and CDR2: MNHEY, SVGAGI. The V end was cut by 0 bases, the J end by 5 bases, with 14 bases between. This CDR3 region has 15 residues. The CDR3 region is CASSYSGTGGDEQYF. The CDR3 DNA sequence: TGTGCCAGCAGTTACTCGGGGACCGGGGGAGACGAGCAGTACTTC.

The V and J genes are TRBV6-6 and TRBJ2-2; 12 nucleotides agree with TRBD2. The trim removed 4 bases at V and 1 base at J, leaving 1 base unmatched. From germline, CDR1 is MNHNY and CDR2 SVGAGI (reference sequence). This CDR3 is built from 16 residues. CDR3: CASSLGLAGNTGELFF. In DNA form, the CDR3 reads TGTGCCAGCAGTTTGGGACTAGCGGGGAACACCGGGGAGCTGTTTTTT.

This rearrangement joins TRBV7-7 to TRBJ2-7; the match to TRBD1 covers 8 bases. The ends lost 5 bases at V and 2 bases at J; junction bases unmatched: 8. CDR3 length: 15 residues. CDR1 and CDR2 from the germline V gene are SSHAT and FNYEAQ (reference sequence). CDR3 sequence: CASSPGQGVTYEQYF. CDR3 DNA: TGTGCCAGCAGCCCCGGACAGGGTGTAACCTACGAGCAGTACTTC.

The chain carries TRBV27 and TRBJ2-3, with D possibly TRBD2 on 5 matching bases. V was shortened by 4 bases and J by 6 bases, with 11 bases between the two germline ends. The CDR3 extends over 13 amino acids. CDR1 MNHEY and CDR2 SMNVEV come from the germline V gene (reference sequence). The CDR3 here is CASSSDWRDTQYF. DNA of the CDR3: TGTGCCAGCAGTTCGGACTGGAGGGATACGCAGTATTTT.

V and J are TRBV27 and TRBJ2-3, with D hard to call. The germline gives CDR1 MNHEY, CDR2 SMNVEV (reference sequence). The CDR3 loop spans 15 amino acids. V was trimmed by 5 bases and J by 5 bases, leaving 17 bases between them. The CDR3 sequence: CASSPTGPHIDTQYF. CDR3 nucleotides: TGTGCCAGCAGTCCGACCGGGCCCCACATAGATACGCAGTATTTT.

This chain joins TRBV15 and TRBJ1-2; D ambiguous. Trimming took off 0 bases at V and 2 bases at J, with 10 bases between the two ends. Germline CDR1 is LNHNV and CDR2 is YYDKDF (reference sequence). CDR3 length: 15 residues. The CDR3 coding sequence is TGTGCCACCAGCAGAGATCGCGGCTCCAACTATGGCTACACCTTC. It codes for CATSRDRGSNYGYTF.

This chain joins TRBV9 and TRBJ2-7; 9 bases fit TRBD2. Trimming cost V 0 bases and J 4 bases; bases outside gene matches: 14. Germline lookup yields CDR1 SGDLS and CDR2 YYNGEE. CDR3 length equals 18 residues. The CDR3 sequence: CASSVGPSGKNADYEQYF. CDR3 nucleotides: TGTGCCAGCAGCGTAGGCCCTAGCGGGAAGAATGCCGATTACGAGCAGTACTTC.

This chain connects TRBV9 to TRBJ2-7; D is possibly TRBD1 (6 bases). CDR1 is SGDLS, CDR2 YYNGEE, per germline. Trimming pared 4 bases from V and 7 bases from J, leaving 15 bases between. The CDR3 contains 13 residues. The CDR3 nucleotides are TGTGCCAGCAGCAAAGGGGGATCTACGGAGCAGTACTTC. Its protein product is CASSKGGSTEQYF. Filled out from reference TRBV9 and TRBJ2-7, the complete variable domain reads DSGVTQTPKHLITATGQRVTLRCSPRSGDLSVYWYQQSLDQGLQFLIQYYNGEERAKGNILERFSAQQFPDLHSELNLSSLELGDSALYFCASSKGGSTEQYFGPGTRLTVT.

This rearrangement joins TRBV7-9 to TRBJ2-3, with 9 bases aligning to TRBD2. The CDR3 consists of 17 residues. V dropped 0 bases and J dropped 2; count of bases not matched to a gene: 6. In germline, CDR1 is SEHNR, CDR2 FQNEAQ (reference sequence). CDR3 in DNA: TGTGCCAGCAGCTTAGCGGCTAGCGGGGACCTCACAGATACGCAGTATTTT. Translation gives CASSLAASGDLTDTQYF.

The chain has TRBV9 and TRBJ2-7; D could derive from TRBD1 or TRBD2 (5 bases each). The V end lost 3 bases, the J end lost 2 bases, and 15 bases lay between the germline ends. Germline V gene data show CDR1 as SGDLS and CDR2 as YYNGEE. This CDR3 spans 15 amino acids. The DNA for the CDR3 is TGTGCCAGCAGCGCGGGACCATACGGCGCCTACGAGCAGTACTTC. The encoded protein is CASSAGPYGAYEQYF. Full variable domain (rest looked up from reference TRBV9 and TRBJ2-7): DSGVTQTPKHLITATGQRVTLRCSPRSGDLSVYWYQQSLDQGLQFLIQYYNGEERAKGNILERFSAQQFPDLHSELNLSSLELGDSALYFCASSAGPYGAYEQYFGPGTRLTVT.

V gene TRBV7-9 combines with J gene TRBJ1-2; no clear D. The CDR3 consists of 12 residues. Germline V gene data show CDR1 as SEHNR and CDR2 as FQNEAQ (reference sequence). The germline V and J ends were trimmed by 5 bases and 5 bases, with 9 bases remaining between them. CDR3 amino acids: CASSRGGYGYTF. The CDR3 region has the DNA TGTGCCAGCAGCCGGGGAGGGTATGGCTACACCTTC. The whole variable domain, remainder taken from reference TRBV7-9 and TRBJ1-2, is DTGVSQNPRHKITKRGQNVTFRCDPISEHNRLYWYRQTLGQGPEFLTYFQNEAQLEKSRLLSDRFSAERPKGSFSTLEIQRTEQGDSAMYLCASSRGGYGYTFGSGTRLTVV.

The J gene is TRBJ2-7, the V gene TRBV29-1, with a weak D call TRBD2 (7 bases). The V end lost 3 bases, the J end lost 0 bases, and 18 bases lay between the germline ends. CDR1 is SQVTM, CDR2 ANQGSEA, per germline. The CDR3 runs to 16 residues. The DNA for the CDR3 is TGCAGCGTTGAGGCGGCTTCGAGGGGGGGCTCCTACGAGCAGTACTTC. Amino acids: CSVEAASRGGSYEQYF.

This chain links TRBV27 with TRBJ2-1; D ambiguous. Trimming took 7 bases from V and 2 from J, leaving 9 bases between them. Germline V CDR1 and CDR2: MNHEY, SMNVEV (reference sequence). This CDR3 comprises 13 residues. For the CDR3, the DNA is TGTGCCAGCACTGACCAACCCTACAATGAGCAGTTCTTC. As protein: CASTDQPYNEQFF.

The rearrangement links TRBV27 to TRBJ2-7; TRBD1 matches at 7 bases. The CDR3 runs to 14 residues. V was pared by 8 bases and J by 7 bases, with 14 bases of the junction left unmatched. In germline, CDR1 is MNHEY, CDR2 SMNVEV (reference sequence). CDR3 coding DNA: TGTGCCAGCCGGGACAGTTGGAATATCGGGGAGCAGTACTTC. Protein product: CASRDSWNIGEQYF.

The CDR3 region has the DNA TGCGCCAGCAGCGACAGGGGATGGGGCACTGAAGCTTTCTTT. Translated: CASSDRGWGTEAFF. The chain employs TRBV5-1 and TRBJ1-1; 8 bases line up with TRBD1. The junction had 6 bases not matched to a gene; V was cut back by 4 bases and J by 4 bases. Germline V lookup: CDR1 SGHRS, CDR2 YFSETQ. This CDR3 region has 14 residues.

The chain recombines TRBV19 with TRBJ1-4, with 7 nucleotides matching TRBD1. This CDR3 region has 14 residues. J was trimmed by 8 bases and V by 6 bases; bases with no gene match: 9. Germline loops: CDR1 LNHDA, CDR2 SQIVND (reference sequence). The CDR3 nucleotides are TGTGCCAGTAGATGGCCAACAGGGGAAGAAAAACTGTTTTTT. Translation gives CASRWPTGEEKLFF.

The DNA for the CDR3 is TGTGCCAGCAGCTTAGAGACAGCCTCTGCCTACGAGCAGTACTTC. Protein: CASSLETASAYEQYF. The J gene is TRBJ2-7, the V gene TRBV7-9, with a weak D call TRBD1 (5 bases). V lost 1 base, J lost 2 bases, and 12 bases lay in between. Germline lookup yields CDR1 SEHNR and CDR2 FQNEAQ (reference sequence). This CDR3 region has 15 residues.

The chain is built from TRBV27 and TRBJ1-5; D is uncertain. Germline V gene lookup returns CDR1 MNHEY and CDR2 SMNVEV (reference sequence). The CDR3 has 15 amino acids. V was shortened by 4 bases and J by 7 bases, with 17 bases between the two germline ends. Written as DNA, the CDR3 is TGTGCCAGCAGTTCGAGGGTGGGAAGGGAACAGCCCCAGCATTTT. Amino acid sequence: CASSSRVGREQPQHF.